This TCR beta chain is from a study of glioma-infiltrating T cells after dendritic cell vaccination. Study as a whole: Samples are from glioblastoma patients in Phase I and II dendritic cell vaccine trials.

On this clone: Antigen specificity is unknown.

Study conclusions and caveats: TCR clonality showed no direct relationship with survival.

As to time point: after dendritic cell vaccination, including at tumor progression/relapse. The immunoSEQ assay amplified TCRB CDR3 from up to roughly 2 ug DNA. TCRdb's copy holds only in-frame clones and misses some; the assay was immunoSEQ multiplex PCR. The data hold approximately 50,000 clones, with 89% observed a single time. From germline, CDR1 is LNHDA and CDR2 SQIVND (reference sequence). The CDR3 runs 14 residues. Trimming took 6 bases from V and 2 from J; bases not matched to a gene: 4. This sample comprised blood, obtained after dendritic cell vaccination. The receptor's source is a human donor with glioblastoma. This chain joins TRBV19 and TRBJ1-3, with 7 bases fitting TRBD1. The CDR3 protein is CASSRDRTGNTIYF. CDR3 sequence (DNA): TGTGCCAGTAGCCGGGACAGAACTGGAAACACCATATATTTT.